Below, 28 T cell receptor beta chains from the same sample are listed, as sequenced in a study of T-cell reconstitution after alpha-beta-depleted transplantation in children. Unique molecular identifiers were built into the TCRbeta library. One entry per CDR3 protein, called by TCRdb with MiXCR from the PCR reads. Counted here are some 200,000 distinct CDR3 sequences, roughly 14% occurring once; the ten biggest clones make up about 13%. Sample: PBMCs from the stem cell graft donor, taken from the stem cell graft. Every receptor here comes from a human donor who donated a stem cell graft to a child with acute lymphoblastic leukemia.

There are many counts of this clonotype. The V and J genes are TRBV20-1 and TRBJ2-5, with a possible D match to TRBD1 (6 bases). Germline CDR1 DFQATT, CDR2 SNEGSKA (reference sequence). The CDR3 has 14 amino acids. V shed 1 base and J shed 1 base, with 10 bases lying between them. The CDR3 coding sequence is TGCAGTGCTAGAGGGACAGCAAGCCAAGAGACCCAGTACTTC. Translating it yields CSARGTASQETQYF.

The chain employs TRBV7-6 and TRBJ2-5; D is unclear. The CDR3 has 13 residues. V lost 8 bases and J 0 bases, leaving 10 bases between the germline ends. Germline V CDR1 and CDR2: SGHVS, FNYEAQ. CDR3 nucleotide sequence: TGTGCCAGCGGTAATCTGTACCAAGAGACCCAGTACTTC. It translates to CASGNLYQETQYF. The full variable domain, in which reference TRBV7-6 and TRBJ2-5 provide the parts outside the CDR3, is GAGVSQSPRYKVTKRGQDVALRCDPISGHVSLYWYRQALGQGPEFLTYFNYEAQQDKSGLPNDRFSAERPEGSISTLTIQRTEQRDSAMYRCASGNLYQETQYFGPGTRLLVL.

This clonotype was recorded a few times. The chain recombines TRBV20-1 with TRBJ1-2, with 9 bases aligning to TRBD1. CDR1 DFQATT and CDR2 SNEGSKA come from the germline V gene (reference sequence). V shed 3 bases, J shed 4 bases, and the junction held 18 bases outside the gene matches. This CDR3 is built from 18 residues. For the CDR3, the DNA is TGCAGTGCTAGCCGATCTCCCCTACAGGGGGCCTTTGGCTATGGCTACACCTTC. Protein: CSASRSPLQGAFGYGYTF.

This clonotype was observed at least ten times. The V gene is TRBV3-1, the J gene TRBJ2-7, with 7 bases matching TRBD2. Looked up from germline, CDR1 is LGHDT and CDR2 is YNNKEL (reference sequence). The CDR3 covers 15 residues. The V and J ends lost 0 bases and 4 bases, in that order; junction bases with no gene match: 6. CDR3 amino acids: CASSQDPSGEYEQYF. In DNA, the CDR3 is TGTGCCAGCAGCCAAGATCCTAGCGGAGAATACGAGCAGTACTTC.

This clonotype occurred many times. The V gene is TRBV10-3, the J gene TRBJ2-7; D gene unclear. Between the trimmed V and J ends, which lost 1 base and 3 bases, there was a span of 10 bases. The CDR3 runs 14 residues. CDR1 is ENHRY and CDR2 is SYGVKD in the germline V gene. CDR3 in DNA: TGTGCCATCAGTGAGTTGGGATCGGGCTACGAGCAGTACTTC. It specifies CAISELGSGYEQYF.

In the case of this clonotype: A clone one base away is much larger, so this may be a read error. This chain joins TRBV10-3 and TRBJ1-1; no clear D gene. Per germline, CDR1 ENHRY and CDR2 SYGVKD. Trimming removed 8 bases at V and 1 base at J, with 11 bases between. The CDR3 length is 13 residues. DNA for the CDR3: TGTGCCATCGCCTTGAGCGAGAACACTGAAGCTTTCTTT. This gives the protein CAIALSENTEAFF.

This clonotype appeared many times. This chain uses TRBV10-3 with TRBJ2-7; TRBD2 aligns across 8 bases. The CDR3 spans 15 residues. Per the germline V gene, CDR1 is ENHRY and CDR2 is SYGVKD. With V trimmed by 3 bases and J by 0 bases, 4 bases remained unmatched. DNA for the CDR3: TGTGCCATCAGTGATCTCACTAGCGGCTCCTACGAGCAGTACTTC. This encodes CAISDLTSGSYEQYF.

This clonotype was seen many times. The V gene is TRBV9, the J gene TRBJ2-2; no firm D call. The V gene lost 4 bases and the J gene lost 5 bases, with 15 bases spanning the gap. Per germline, CDR1 SGDLS and CDR2 YYNGEE. The CDR3 covers 15 residues. CDR3 nucleotides: TGTGCCAGCAGCCCCCTTGGAGCGAGGACCGGGGAGCTGTTTTTT. Amino acid sequence: CASSPLGARTGELFF.

The chain is built from TRBV20-1 and TRBJ2-3; 15 bases match TRBD2. The junction had 10 bases not matched to a gene; V was cut back by 1 base and J by 2 bases. This CDR3 has 19 residues. Germline CDR1 is DFQATT and CDR2 is SNEGSKA (reference sequence). CDR3 protein: CSARGPGLAGGRTTDTQYF. The CDR3 DNA is TGCAGTGCTAGAGGTCCGGGACTAGCGGGAGGCCGGACCACAGATACGCAGTATTTT.

Regarding this clonotype: This may be a read error, as it is one base from a much larger clone. The genes are TRBV20-1 and TRBJ2-7; a possible D gene is TRBD2 (5 bases). CDR1 and CDR2 from the germline V gene are DFQATT and SNEGSKA (reference sequence). The V gene lost 3 bases and the J gene lost 5 bases, with 17 bases spanning the gap. The CDR3 contains 14 residues. CDR3 residues: CSARNAGMRDEQYF. Written as DNA, the CDR3 is TGCAGTGCTAGGAACGCCGGGATGAGGGACGAGCAGTACTTC.

This clonotype has a count of ten or more. This chain links TRBV5-1 with TRBJ2-3; the D is unclear. The germline V and J ends were trimmed by 7 bases and 2 bases, with 14 bases remaining between them. This CDR3 contains 14 residues. In germline, CDR1 is SGHRS, CDR2 YFSETQ. CDR3 bases: TGCGCCAGCGGCCTTGGGGATTTCACAGATACGCAGTATTTT. It codes for CASGLGDFTDTQYF.

As regards this clonotype: A read error may explain this, as a much larger clone is one base away. The chain has TRBV12-3 or TRBV12-4 and TRBJ1-1; D uncertain. The CDR3 runs 15 residues. The CDR3 loop reads CASSLWQAFNTDAFF. The CDR3 DNA reads as TGTGCCAGCAGTTTGTGGCAGGCTTTTAACACTGACGCTTTCTTT.

This clonotype was seen at least ten times. The rearrangement uses TRBV5-1 and TRBJ2-7; D possibly uses TRBD1 or TRBD2 (5 bases each). Germline values: CDR1 SGHRS, CDR2 YFSETQ. The V end was cut by 0 bases, the J end by 5 bases, with 18 bases between. CDR3 size: 16 residues. The CDR3 here is CASSLETTGRGNEQYF. CDR3 DNA sequence: TGCGCCAGCAGCTTGGAAACGACCGGACGGGGCAACGAGCAGTACTTC.

This clonotype was counted many times. This chain's CDR3 is CSASLPGISYEQYF. CDR3 sequence (DNA): TGCAGTGCTAGCCTGCCAGGAATCTCCTACGAGCAGTACTTC. The chain recombines TRBV20-1 with TRBJ2-7; D is undetermined. The CDR3 consists of 14 residues. Trimming removed 3 bases at V and 0 bases at J, with 12 bases between. Germline loops: CDR1 DFQATT, CDR2 SNEGSKA (reference sequence).

In this sample, this clonotype turned up many times. The V call is TRBV5-1, the J call TRBJ2-7; 7 positions match TRBD1. In germline, CDR1 is SGHRS, CDR2 YFSETQ. CDR3 size: 16 residues. The junction had 8 bases not matched to a gene; V was cut back by 0 bases and J by 2 bases. CDR3 loop: CASSLGGTENTYEQYF. In nucleotides, the CDR3 is TGCGCCAGCAGCTTGGGGGGGACAGAGAACACCTACGAGCAGTACTTC.

Of note for this clonotype: Being one base from a much bigger clone, this may be a read error. CDR3 in amino acids: CASSRRGSGRTDEQYF. In DNA form, the CDR3 reads TGTGCCAGCAGCCGCCGGGGTAGCGGGAGAACGGACGAGCAGTACTTC. This chain joins TRBV5-6 and TRBJ2-7; 9 bases agree with TRBD2. The trim removed 4 bases at V and 5 bases at J, leaving 13 bases unmatched. The CDR3 has 16 amino acids. Germline-derived CDR1 and CDR2 are SGHDT and YYEEEE.

With regard to this clonotype: A much larger clone differs from this one at a single base, so this may be a read error. This chain joins TRBV2 and TRBJ1-4; 7 nucleotides match TRBD1. The CDR3 loop spans 15 amino acids. Germline lookup yields CDR1 SNHLY and CDR2 FYNNEI. The CDR3 here is CASSTGAGGDEKLYF. The DNA for the CDR3 is TGTGCCAGCAGCACAGGGGCAGGGGGTGATGAAAAACTGTATTTT.

This clonotype was seen ten or more times. This chain links TRBV20-1 with TRBJ2-5, with 10 bases fitting TRBD1. The V gene's germline CDR1 is DFQATT and CDR2 SNEGSKA (reference sequence). V shed 3 bases and J 2 bases; nucleotides not matched to a gene: 3. CDR3 length: 14 amino acids. CDR3 bases: TGCAGTGCTAGTTCGGGACAGGGGCAAGAGACCCAGTACTTC. Its translation is CSASSGQGQETQYF.

In this sample, this clonotype turned up many times. This rearrangement joins TRBV25-1 to TRBJ2-1; D tentatively reads TRBD1 or TRBD2 (5 bases each). This CDR3 is 14 amino acids long. V gave up 3 bases and J gave up 10 bases, with 16 bases separating them. CDR1 is MGHDK, CDR2 SYGVNS, per germline. CDR3 loop: CASSDFTTGTEQFF. CDR3 bases: TGTGCCAGCAGTGACTTTACGACCGGGACCGAGCAGTTCTTC.

The gene calls are TRBV7-9 and TRBJ2-1; TRBD2 is a possible D gene (5 bases). Germline CDR1 is SEHNR and CDR2 is FQNEAQ (reference sequence). Trimming pared 1 base from V and 8 bases from J, leaving 12 bases between. The CDR3 is 14 amino acids. The DNA for the CDR3 is TGTGCCAGCAGCTTAGGGGAGCGGTGGGATGAGCAGTTCTTC. This gives the protein CASSLGERWDEQFF.

V is TRBV27 and J is TRBJ2-7; TRBD2 aligns across 15 bases. The germline gives CDR1 MNHEY, CDR2 SMNVEV (reference sequence). V shed 3 bases and J 3 bases; nucleotides not matched to a gene: 15. This CDR3 spans 20 amino acids. Here the CDR3 reads CASSFSDPGLAGGMDYEQYF. Here the CDR3 DNA reads TGTGCCAGCAGTTTTTCAGACCCGGGACTAGCGGGAGGTATGGACTACGAGCAGTACTTC.

This clonotype appeared a few times. The rearrangement links TRBV11-2 to TRBJ2-2, with TRBD2 matching 9 bases. The germline V gene encodes CDR1 SGHAT and CDR2 FQNNGV. The V and J ends lost 0 bases and 6 bases, in that order; junction bases with no gene match: 8. The CDR3 is 17 amino acids. The chain's CDR3 is CASSLEGPGLAPGELFF. CDR3 nucleotides: TGTGCCAGCAGCTTAGAGGGGCCGGGACTAGCTCCCGGGGAGCTGTTTTTT. The full variable domain, with the rest looked up from reference TRBV11-2 and TRBJ2-2, is EAGVAQSPRYKIIEKRQSVAFWCNPISGHATLYWYQQILGQGPKLLIQFQNNGVVDDSQLPKDRFSAERLKGVDSTLKIQPAKLEDSAVYLCASSLEGPGLAPGELFFGEGSRLTVL.

This clonotype turned up a few times. This chain connects TRBV29-1 to TRBJ1-4; D ambiguous. Germline CDR1 reads SQVTM; CDR2 reads ANQGSEA. The germline V and J ends were trimmed by 6 bases and 4 bases, with 6 bases remaining between them. This CDR3 is 11 amino acids long. The CDR3 sequence is CSVEVNEKLFF. The CDR3 DNA sequence: TGCAGCGTCGAGGTTAATGAAAAACTGTTTTTT.

This clonotype was counted a few times. The V and J genes are TRBV20-1 and TRBJ2-3; D gene unclear. The length of the CDR3 is 13 residues. Trimming pared 4 bases from V and 0 bases from J, leaving 8 bases between. CDR1 is DFQATT and CDR2 is SNEGSKA in the germline V gene (reference sequence). This CDR3 is CSATSASTDTQYF. Here the CDR3 DNA reads TGCAGTGCTACCTCCGCTAGCACAGATACGCAGTATTTT.

The chain has TRBV11-2 and TRBJ2-5; D possibly matches TRBD1 or TRBD2 (5 bases each). Trimming left V 5 bases short and J 2 bases short, with 18 bases between. This CDR3 is 16 amino acids long. The germline V gene encodes CDR1 SGHAT and CDR2 FQNNGV. As DNA, the CDR3 is TGTGCCAGCAGCCTCCGAGCCGGGACGCTTCAAGAGACCCAGTACTTC. It specifies CASSLRAGTLQETQYF.

Notes on this clonotype: The final CDR3 position lacks the conserved phenylalanine or tryptophan, pointing to a likely read error. The V gene is TRBV29-1, the J gene TRBJ2-7; no clear D. Germline CDR1 is SQVTM and CDR2 is ANQGSEA. This CDR3 spans 11 amino acids. V lost 1 base, J lost 7 bases, and 8 bases lay in between. The CDR3 bases are TGCAGCGTTGAAGCCCCCGGAGAGCAGTACTTG. It translates to CSVEAPGEQYL.

This clonotype was found many times. The chain employs TRBV7-9 and TRBJ1-4; perhaps TRBD1 as D (5 bases). Trimming took 7 bases from V and 4 from J, leaving 16 bases between them. The germline V gene encodes CDR1 SEHNR and CDR2 FQNEAQ (reference sequence). The CDR3 loop spans 15 amino acids. The CDR3 nucleotides are TGTGCCAGCACCCGTATGGGGCCTCATAATGAAAAACTGTTTTTT. Translation gives CASTRMGPHNEKLFF.

This clonotype showed up many times. This chain connects TRBV7-2 to TRBJ1-4, with 11 nucleotides matching TRBD1. Trimming cost V 1 base and J 8 bases; bases outside gene matches: 6. This CDR3 comprises 16 residues. The germline V gene encodes CDR1 SGHTA and CDR2 FQGNSA. CDR3 sequence: CASSLGWTGGAEKLFF. DNA of the CDR3: TGTGCCAGCAGCTTAGGGTGGACAGGGGGCGCGGAAAAACTGTTTTTT.